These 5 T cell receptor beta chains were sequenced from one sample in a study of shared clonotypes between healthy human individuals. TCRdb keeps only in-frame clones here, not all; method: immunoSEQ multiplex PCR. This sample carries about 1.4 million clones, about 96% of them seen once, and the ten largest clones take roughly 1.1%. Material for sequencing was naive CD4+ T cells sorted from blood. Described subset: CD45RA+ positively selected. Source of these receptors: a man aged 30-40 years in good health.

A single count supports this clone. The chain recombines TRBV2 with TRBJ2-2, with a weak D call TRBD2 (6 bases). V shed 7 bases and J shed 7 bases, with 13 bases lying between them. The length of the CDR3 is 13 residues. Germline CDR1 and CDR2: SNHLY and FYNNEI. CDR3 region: CASTREPGGELFF. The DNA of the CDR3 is TGTGCCAGCACCCGGGAGCCCGGCGGGGAGCTGTTTTTT.

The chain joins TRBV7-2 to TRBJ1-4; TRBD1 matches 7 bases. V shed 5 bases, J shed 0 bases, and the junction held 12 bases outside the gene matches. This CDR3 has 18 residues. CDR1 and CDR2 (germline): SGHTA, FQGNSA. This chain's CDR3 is CASSPTGSPRATNEKLFF. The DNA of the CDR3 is TGTGCCAGCAGCCCGACAGGGAGCCCGCGCGCAACTAATGAAAAACTGTTTTTT.

Here the CDR3 DNA reads TGTGCCAGCAGCTTAGGGCGGATAGACTCCTACGAGCAGTACTTC. Protein sequence: CASSLGRIDSYEQYF. The chain recombines TRBV7-8 with TRBJ2-7; D not resolved. V was shortened by 1 base and J by 0 bases, with 10 bases between the two germline ends. This CDR3 has 15 residues. Germline lookup yields CDR1 SGHVS and CDR2 FQNEAQ.

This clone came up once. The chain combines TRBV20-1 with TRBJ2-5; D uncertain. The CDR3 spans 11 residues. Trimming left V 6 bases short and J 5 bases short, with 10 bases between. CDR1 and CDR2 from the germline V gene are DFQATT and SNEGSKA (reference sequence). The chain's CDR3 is CSAGLIETQYF. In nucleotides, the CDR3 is TGCAGTGCGGGTTTAATTGAGACCCAGTACTTC.

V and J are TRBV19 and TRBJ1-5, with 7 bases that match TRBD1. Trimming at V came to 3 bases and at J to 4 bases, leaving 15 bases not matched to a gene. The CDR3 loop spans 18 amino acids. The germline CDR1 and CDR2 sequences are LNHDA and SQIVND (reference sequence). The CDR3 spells CASSIRNVQGLLNQPQHF. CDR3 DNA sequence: TGTGCCAGTAGTATTCGGAATGTACAGGGGCTCCTGAATCAGCCCCAGCATTTT.